One sample yielded the 9 T cell receptor beta chains listed below, sequenced in a study of T cell repertoires in cytomegalovirus infection. From the reads, TCRdb called clonotypes with MiXCR, one entry per CDR3 protein. This table has about 500,000 distinct CDR3 sequences, 30% to 35% appearing once. For these receptors, no antigen is known. The material was cultured PBMCs, obtained from culture after CMV antigen stimulation. The receptors derive from a human donor in good health (CMV status not recorded). Some clones in this sample may be carry-over from other donors' samples.

The chain links TRBV6-6 to TRBJ2-3; no clear D gene. Germline values: CDR1 MNHNY, CDR2 SVGAGI (reference sequence). There are 14 residues in the CDR3. V was shortened by 5 bases and J by 3 bases, with 12 bases between the two germline ends. DNA for the CDR3: TGTGCCAGCAGTGGTCGACTGGGGACAGATACGCAGTATTTT. Translating gives CASSGRLGTDTQYF.

Comments on this clonotype: A junction boundary mismatches the germline segment, possibly from a read error. The chain employs TRBV7-2 and TRBJ2-1; TRBD2 matches at 7 bases. Per the germline V gene, CDR1 is SGHTA and CDR2 is FQGNSA. The CDR3 has 16 residues. CDR3 sequence (DNA): TGTGCCAGCAGCTCCCAGCGGGGAGGCTCCTGCAATGAGCAGTTCTTC. It translates to CASSSQRGGSCNEQFF.

This clonotype was seen a few times. This chain connects TRBV12-3 or TRBV12-4 to TRBJ2-1; 10 positions match TRBD2. V lost 6 bases, J lost 9 bases, and 14 bases stayed unmatched. The CDR3 sequence is 16 residues long. The chain's CDR3 is CASRESGRALGGEQFF. CDR3 DNA sequence: TGTGCCAGCAGGGAAAGCGGGAGGGCCCTCGGCGGTGAGCAGTTCTTC.

CDR3 sequence reads: CASSMGGGVEAFF. The CDR3 DNA follows: TGTGCCAGTAGTATGGGAGGGGGGGTTGAAGCTTTCTTT. The chain joins TRBV19 to TRBJ1-1; maybe TRBD1 (6 bases). The germline gives CDR1 LNHDA, CDR2 SQIVND (reference sequence). Deletions cut 3 bases from V and 7 bases from J, with 12 bases between. This CDR3 contains 13 residues.

The V gene is TRBV11-2, the J gene TRBJ1-1; 7 nucleotides line up with TRBD1. This CDR3 region has 17 residues. Germline V lookup: CDR1 SGHAT, CDR2 FQNNGV. Trimming cost V 5 bases and J 5 bases; bases outside gene matches: 17. The CDR3, as DNA: TGTGCCAGCAGCCACGTTAGGGGTAGGGGGCGTGGGACTGAAGCTTTCTTT. It codes for CASSHVRGRGRGTEAFF.

The CDR3 is CASSLTGGTNYGYTF. CDR3 coding DNA: TGTGCCAGCAGCTTAACAGGGGGCACAAACTATGGCTACACCTTC. The rearrangement uses TRBV7-9 and TRBJ1-2, with 9 bases that match TRBD1. The junction had 3 bases not matched to a gene; V was cut back by 2 bases and J by 2 bases. Germline V gives CDR1 SEHNR, CDR2 FQNEAQ (reference sequence). The length of the CDR3 is 15 residues.

At least ten counts were recorded for this clonotype. The chain employs TRBV7-8 and TRBJ1-2; tentative D call: TRBD1 (6 bases). Trimming pared 4 bases from V and 8 bases from J, leaving 20 bases between. The CDR3 loop spans 15 amino acids. Germline CDR1 and CDR2: SGHVS and FQNEAQ. CDR3 in DNA: TGTGCCAGCAGCTCAAGGGACACATTTATTGGGGGCTACACCTTC. It translates to CASSSRDTFIGGYTF.

This chain connects TRBV11-2 to TRBJ1-1; TRBD1 might be the D (5 bases). CDR1 and CDR2 (germline): SGHAT, FQNNGV. The V gene lost 0 bases and the J gene lost 7 bases, with 12 bases spanning the gap. This CDR3 comprises 14 residues. DNA of the CDR3: TGTGCCAGCAGCTTAGAGGGGGTCGGCAGTGAAGCTTTCTTT. Translation gives CASSLEGVGSEAFF.

The chain links TRBV6-6 to TRBJ1-6; 7 positions agree with TRBD1. CDR3 size: 18 residues. The trim removed 2 bases at V and 3 bases at J, leaving 10 bases unmatched. Germline V gene sequence: CDR1 MNHNY, CDR2 SVGAGI (reference sequence). The CDR3 DNA sequence: TGTGCCAGCAGTTACCCGAGGGGGACAGCTTACTATAATTCACCCCTCCACTTT. Translated: CASSYPRGTAYYNSPLHF.